This T cell receptor (beta chain) was obtained from a study of long-term antiretroviral therapy in people with HIV. On this clone itself: As yet, its antigen is unknown.

Study findings and constraints: All time points showed a repertoire dominated by clones expanded before ART. Diversity measured after ART increased yet remained under transplant donor controls.

Version v3.0 of the immunoSEQ assay ran at survey level. TCRdb's table, derived via immunoSEQ multiplex PCR, lists solely in-frame clones and lacks some. This table has some 47,000 clones, about 96% appearing once. The V and J ends lost 0 bases and 2 bases respectively, with 8 bases between them. The CDR3 length is 14 residues. Germline CDR1 reads SGHTA; CDR2 reads FQGNSA. The source is a woman between 45 and 60 years old with HIV. The sample consisted of unsorted PBMCs, taken 3.7 years after starting antiretroviral therapy. The chain employs TRBV7-2 and TRBJ2-7, with no clear D. CDR3 protein: CASSLAPKTYEQYF. The DNA of the CDR3 is TGTGCCAGCAGCTTAGCGCCCAAGACCTACGAGCAGTACTTC.